This T cell receptor (beta chain) was sequenced for a study of PD-1 blockade in mismatch repair-deficient tumors. As for the study in general: Patients had around 12 mismatch repair-deficient cancer types, all previously treated and progressing.

Trimming removed 6 bases at V and 12 bases at J, with 5 bases between. CDR3 size: 8 residues. Germline CDR1 is MNHGY and CDR2 is SAAAGT. TCR sequencing covered a few patients who responded to pembrolizumab. About this clone itself: Antigen unknown.

General study points: After pembrolizumab, tumor-resident clones rose rapidly, then generally contracted before radiologic responses.

The repertoire was sequenced with immunoSEQ multiplex PCR; TCRdb's copy has only in-frame clones and lacks some. The repertoire has under 85,000 clones, around four fifths of them found once; the top ten carry 4.5% to 6.5%. This material consisted of peripheral blood, taken 2 weeks after starting pembrolizumab. The sequence derives from an adult with mismatch repair-deficient cancer. V and J are TRBV6-8 and TRBJ1-1; D remains unclear. CDR3 coding DNA: TGTGCCAGCAGCTACACTTTCTTT. Translation gives CASSYTFF.